This T cell receptor beta chain was obtained from a study of blood T cell repertoires in COVID-19. Study overall: The United States, Italy and Spain supplied acute and convalescent COVID-19 samples.

The CDR3 is 13 residues long. V was cut by 7 bases and J by 2 bases, with 11 bases left in between. CDR1 MNHEY and CDR2 SVGAGI come from the germline V gene. In this sample, this clone turned up a few times. Followed over time, Seattle patients had been enrolled while infection was active. Repertoires were generated with immunoSEQ multiplex PCR, while TCRdb's copy carries only in-frame clones and drops some. Counted here are some 130,000 clones, approximately 86% occurring once; the ten biggest clones make up about an eighth. The sample comprised peripheral blood. This receptor was obtained from a woman aged 70-85 years with COVID-19, enrolled during active disease. This chain uses TRBV6-5 with TRBJ1-1; D is unclear. CDR3 sequence (DNA): TGTGCCAGCACCCGCGGGGTTAACACTGAAGCTTTCTTT. Translated: CASTRGVNTEAFF.